These T cell receptor beta chains were read from a single sample in a study of T cells after yellow fever vaccination. TCRdb re-analysed the 5' RACE reads in MiXCR, keeping a single row per CDR3 protein. The data contain 610,000 or so distinct CDR3 sequences, over 9% of them singletons. The specimen was PBMCs, collected on the day of the yellow fever booster vaccination. All receptors derive from a man aged 25 to 40 who received the YFV17D yellow fever vaccine. CDR3s leave out the opening cysteine and the closing phenylalanine or tryptophan. The order of the fields is V gene, J gene, CDR3 length, CDR3 protein.

TRBV7-8	TRBJ2-3	15	ASSKSGRPLRTDTQY
TRBV7-6	TRBJ2-5	11	ASSLAYRETQY
TRBV10-3	TRBJ1-5	10	AISEGNQPQH
TRBV7-2	TRBJ2-7	12	ASSPVGRSYEQY
TRBV10-3	TRBJ2-1	13	ASQGRAGGPNEQF
TRBV20-1	TRBJ2-1	15	SARDVSGSSSYNEQF
TRBV7-7	TRBJ2-3	13	ASSSQGLATDTQY
TRBV5-1	TRBJ2-7	13	ASSLVGESPYEQY
TRBV30	TRBJ2-7	9	AWSVRYEQY
TRBV7-9	TRBJ2-1	14	ASSLEGLRAYNEQF
TRBV20-1	TRBJ1-1	10	SARSGFSEAF
TRBV5-6	TRBJ2-2	12	ASSFAGNTGELF
TRBV18	TRBJ2-5	11	ASSPTSPETQY
TRBV6-2/TRBV6-3	TRBJ2-3	13	ATTGTGAPTDTQY
TRBV6-1	TRBJ2-7	13	ASSTVGPAPGEQY
TRBV15	TRBJ2-4	14	ATSRERDRVAFIQY
TRBV20-1	TRBJ2-3	14	SATWGGLAPTDTQY
TRBV20-1	TRBJ2-1	14	SARALKAGGGPEQF
TRBV29-1	TRBJ2-5	10	SVELADETQY
TRBV7-9	TRBJ2-1	10	ASSLEQNEQF
TRBV20-1	TRBJ2-1	13	SARPFSGAYNEQF
TRBV28	TRBJ2-3	10	ASSLMDRAAF
TRBV19	TRBJ1-2	12	ASSSVTGNYGYT
TRBV4-3	TRBJ2-6	15	ASSQNEINSGANVLT